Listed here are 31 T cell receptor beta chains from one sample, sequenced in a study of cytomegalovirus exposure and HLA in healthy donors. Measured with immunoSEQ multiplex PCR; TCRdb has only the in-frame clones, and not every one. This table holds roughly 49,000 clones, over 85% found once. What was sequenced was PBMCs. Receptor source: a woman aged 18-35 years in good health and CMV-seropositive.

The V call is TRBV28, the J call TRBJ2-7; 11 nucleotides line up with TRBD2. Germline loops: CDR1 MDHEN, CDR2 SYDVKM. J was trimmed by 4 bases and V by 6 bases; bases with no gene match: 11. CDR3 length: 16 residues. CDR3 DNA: TGTGCCAGCAGCCCCCAAGCAACTAGCGGGAGTTACGAGCAGTACTTC. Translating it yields CASSPQATSGSYEQYF.

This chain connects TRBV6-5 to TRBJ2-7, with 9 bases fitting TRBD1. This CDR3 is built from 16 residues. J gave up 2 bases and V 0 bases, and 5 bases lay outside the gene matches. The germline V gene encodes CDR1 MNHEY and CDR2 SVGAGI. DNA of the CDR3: TGTGCCAGCAGTTACTCCCTCGGACAGGGGACCTACGAGCAGTACTTC. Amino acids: CASSYSLGQGTYEQYF.

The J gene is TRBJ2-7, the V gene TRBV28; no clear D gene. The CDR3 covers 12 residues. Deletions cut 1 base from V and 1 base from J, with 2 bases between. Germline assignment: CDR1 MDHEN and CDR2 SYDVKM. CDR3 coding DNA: TGTGCCAGCAGTTTATTATCCTACGAGCAGTACTTC. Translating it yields CASSLLSYEQYF.

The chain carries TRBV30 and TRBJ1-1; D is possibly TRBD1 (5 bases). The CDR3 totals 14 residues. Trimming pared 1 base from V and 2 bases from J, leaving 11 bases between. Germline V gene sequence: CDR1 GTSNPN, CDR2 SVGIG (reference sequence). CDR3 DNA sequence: TGTGCCTGGAGTGGATGGGGGGGAAACACTGAAGCTTTCTTT. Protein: CAWSGWGGNTEAFF.

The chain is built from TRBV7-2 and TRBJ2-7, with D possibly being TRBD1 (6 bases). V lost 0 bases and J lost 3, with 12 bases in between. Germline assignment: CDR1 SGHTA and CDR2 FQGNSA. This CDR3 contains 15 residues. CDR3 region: CASSLAVRDIYEQYF. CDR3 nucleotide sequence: TGTGCCAGCAGCTTAGCGGTCAGGGACATCTACGAGCAGTACTTC.

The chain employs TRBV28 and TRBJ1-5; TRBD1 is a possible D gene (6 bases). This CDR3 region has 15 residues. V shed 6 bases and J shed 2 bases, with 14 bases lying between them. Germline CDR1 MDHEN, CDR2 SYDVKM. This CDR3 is CASRETGVGNQPQHF. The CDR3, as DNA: TGTGCCAGCAGAGAGACAGGAGTTGGCAATCAGCCCCAGCATTTT.

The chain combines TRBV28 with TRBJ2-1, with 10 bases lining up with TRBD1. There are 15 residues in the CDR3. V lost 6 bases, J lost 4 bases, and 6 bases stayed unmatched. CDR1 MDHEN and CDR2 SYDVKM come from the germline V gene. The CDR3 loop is CASSQSGQGYNEQFF. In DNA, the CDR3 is TGTGCCAGCAGCCAATCGGGACAGGGGTACAATGAGCAGTTCTTC.

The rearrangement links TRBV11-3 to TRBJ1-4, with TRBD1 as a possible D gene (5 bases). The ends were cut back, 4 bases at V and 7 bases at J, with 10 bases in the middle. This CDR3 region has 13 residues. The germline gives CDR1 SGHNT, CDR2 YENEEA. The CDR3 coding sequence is TGTGCCAGCAGCTCCTCAGGGCCTGAAAAACTGTTTTTT. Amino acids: CASSSSGPEKLFF.

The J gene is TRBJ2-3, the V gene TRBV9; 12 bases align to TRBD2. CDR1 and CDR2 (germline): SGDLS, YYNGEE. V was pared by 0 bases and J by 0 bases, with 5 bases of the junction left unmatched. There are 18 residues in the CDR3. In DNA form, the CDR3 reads TGTGCCAGCAGCGTAGGGACTAGCGGGACGACTAGCACAGATACGCAGTATTTT. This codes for CASSVGTSGTTSTDTQYF. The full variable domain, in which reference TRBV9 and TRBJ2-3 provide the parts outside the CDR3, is DSGVTQTPKHLITATGQRVTLRCSPRSGDLSVYWYQQSLDQGLQFLIQYYNGEERAKGNILERFSAQQFPDLHSELNLSSLELGDSALYFCASSVGTSGTTSTDTQYFGPGTRLTVL.

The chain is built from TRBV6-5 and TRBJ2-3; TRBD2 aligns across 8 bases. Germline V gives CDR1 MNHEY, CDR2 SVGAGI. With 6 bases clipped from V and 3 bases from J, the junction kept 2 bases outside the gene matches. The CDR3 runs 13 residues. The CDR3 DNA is TGTGCCAGCAGACTAGCGGTTACAGATACGCAGTATTTT. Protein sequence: CASRLAVTDTQYF.

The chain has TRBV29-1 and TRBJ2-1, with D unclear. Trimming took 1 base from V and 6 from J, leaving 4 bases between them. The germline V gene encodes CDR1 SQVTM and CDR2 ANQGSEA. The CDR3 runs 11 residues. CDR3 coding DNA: TGCAGCGTTGAAGGGCTCAATGAGCAGTTCTTC. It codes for CSVEGLNEQFF.

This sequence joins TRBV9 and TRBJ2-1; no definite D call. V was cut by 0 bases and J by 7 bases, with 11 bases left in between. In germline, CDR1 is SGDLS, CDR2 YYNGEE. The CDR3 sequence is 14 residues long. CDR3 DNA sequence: TGTGCCAGCAGCGTAGGAGTGGAGCGAAATGAGCAGTTCTTC. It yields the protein CASSVGVERNEQFF.

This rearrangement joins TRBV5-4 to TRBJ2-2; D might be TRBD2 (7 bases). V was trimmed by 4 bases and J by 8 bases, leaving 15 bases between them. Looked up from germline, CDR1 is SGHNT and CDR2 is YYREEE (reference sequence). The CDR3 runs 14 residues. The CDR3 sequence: CASSPRTAGGELFF. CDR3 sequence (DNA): TGTGCCAGCAGCCCCAGGACAGCGGGAGGGGAGCTGTTTTTT.

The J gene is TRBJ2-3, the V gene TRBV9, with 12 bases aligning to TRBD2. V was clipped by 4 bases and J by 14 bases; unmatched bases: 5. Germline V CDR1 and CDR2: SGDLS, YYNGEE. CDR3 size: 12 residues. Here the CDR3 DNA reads TGTGCCAGCAGCACACTAGCGGGAGGTCCGTATTTT. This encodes CASSTLAGGPYF.

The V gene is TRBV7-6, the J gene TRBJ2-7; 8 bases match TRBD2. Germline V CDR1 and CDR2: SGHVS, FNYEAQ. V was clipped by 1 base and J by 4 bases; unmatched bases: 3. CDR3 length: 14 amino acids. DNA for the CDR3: TGTGCCAGCAGCTTAGAGAGCGGGAGATACGAGCAGTACTTC. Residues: CASSLESGRYEQYF.

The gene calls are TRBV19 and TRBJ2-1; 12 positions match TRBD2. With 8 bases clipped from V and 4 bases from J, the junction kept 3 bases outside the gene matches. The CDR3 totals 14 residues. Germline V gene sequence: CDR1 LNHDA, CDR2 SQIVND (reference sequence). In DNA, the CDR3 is TGTGCCAGTCGGACTAGCGGGACTTACAATGAGCAGTTCTTC. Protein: CASRTSGTYNEQFF.

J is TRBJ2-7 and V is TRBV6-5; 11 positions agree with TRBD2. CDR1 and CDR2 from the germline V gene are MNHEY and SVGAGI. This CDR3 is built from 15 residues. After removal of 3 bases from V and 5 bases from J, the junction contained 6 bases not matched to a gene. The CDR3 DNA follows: TGTGCCAGCAGTTATCAGGGGACTAGCGGAAACGAGCAGTACTTC. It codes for CASSYQGTSGNEQYF.

CDR3 loop: CASSFAEGTDTQYF. The CDR3 nucleotides read TGCGCCAGCAGCTTCGCAGAGGGCACAGATACGCAGTATTTT. The chain recombines TRBV5-1 with TRBJ2-3; D unresolved. Germline V gene data show CDR1 as SGHRS and CDR2 as YFSETQ. This CDR3 comprises 14 residues. The V gene lost 2 bases and the J gene lost 1 base, with 8 bases spanning the gap.

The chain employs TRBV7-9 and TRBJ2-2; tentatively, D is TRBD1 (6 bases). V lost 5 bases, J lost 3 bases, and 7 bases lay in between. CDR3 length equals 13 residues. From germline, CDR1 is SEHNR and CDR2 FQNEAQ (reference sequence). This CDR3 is CASSPGDTGELFF. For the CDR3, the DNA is TGTGCCAGCAGCCCAGGGGACACCGGGGAGCTGTTTTTT.

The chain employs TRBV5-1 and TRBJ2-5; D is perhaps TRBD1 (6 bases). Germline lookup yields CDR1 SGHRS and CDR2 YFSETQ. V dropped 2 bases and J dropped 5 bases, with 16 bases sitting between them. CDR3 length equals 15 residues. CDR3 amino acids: CASSLWGRQGETQYF. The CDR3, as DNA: TGCGCCAGCAGCTTATGGGGTCGGCAGGGGGAGACCCAGTACTTC.

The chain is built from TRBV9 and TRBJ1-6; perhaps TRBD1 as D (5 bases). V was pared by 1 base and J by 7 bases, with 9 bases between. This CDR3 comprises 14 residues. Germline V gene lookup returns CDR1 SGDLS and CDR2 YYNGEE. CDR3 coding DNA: TGTGCCAGCAGCGTACTGCAGGGCAATTCACCCCTCCACTTT. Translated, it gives CASSVLQGNSPLHF. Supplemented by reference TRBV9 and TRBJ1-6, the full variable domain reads DSGVTQTPKHLITATGQRVTLRCSPRSGDLSVYWYQQSLDQGLQFLIQYYNGEERAKGNILERFSAQQFPDLHSELNLSSLELGDSALYFCASSVLQGNSPLHFGNGTRLTVT.

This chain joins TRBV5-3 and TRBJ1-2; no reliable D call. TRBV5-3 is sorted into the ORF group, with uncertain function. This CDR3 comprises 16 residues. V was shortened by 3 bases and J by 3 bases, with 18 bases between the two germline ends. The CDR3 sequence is CARSYHWCGLDYGYTF. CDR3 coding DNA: TGTGCCAGAAGCTATCACTGGTGCGGTCTGGACTATGGCTACACCTTC.

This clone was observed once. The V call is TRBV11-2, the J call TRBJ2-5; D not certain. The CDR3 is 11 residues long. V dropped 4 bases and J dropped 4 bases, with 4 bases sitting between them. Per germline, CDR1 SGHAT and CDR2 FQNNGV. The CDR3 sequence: CASSSSETQYF. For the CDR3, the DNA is TGTGCCAGCAGCTCTTCAGAGACCCAGTACTTC.

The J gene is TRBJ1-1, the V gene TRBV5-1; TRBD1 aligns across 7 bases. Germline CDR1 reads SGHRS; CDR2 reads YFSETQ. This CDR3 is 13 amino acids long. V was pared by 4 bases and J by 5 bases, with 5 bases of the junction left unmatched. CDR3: CASSRPGGTEAFF. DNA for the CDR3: TGCGCCAGCAGCCGACCAGGGGGGACTGAAGCTTTCTTT.

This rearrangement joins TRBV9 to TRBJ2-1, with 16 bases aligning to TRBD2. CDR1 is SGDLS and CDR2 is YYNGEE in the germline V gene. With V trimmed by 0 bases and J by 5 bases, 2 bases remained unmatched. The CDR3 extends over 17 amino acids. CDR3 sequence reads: CASSVGGLAGGNNEQFF. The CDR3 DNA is TGTGCCAGCAGCGTAGGGGGACTAGCGGGAGGGAACAATGAGCAGTTCTTC.

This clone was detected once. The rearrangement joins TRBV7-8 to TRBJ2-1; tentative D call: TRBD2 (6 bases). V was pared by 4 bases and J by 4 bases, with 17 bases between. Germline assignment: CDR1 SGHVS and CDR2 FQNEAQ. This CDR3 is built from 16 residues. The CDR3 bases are TGTGCCAGCAGCTATCGGGACTCCCCATCGTACAATGAGCAGTTCTTC. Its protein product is CASSYRDSPSYNEQFF. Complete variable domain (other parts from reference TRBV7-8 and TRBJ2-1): GAGVSQSPRYKVAKRGQDVALRCDPISGHVSLFWYQQALGQGPEFLTYFQNEAQLDKSGLPSDRFFAERPEGSVSTLKIQRTQQEDSAVYLCASSYRDSPSYNEQFFGPGTRLTVL.

As DNA, the CDR3 is TGTGCCAGCAGAGTGGCGGGACCTAGCACAGATACGCAGTATTTT. Protein: CASRVAGPSTDTQYF. This rearrangement joins TRBV7-8 to TRBJ2-3; TRBD2 is a possible D gene (6 bases). Trimming pared 6 bases from V and 0 bases from J, leaving 13 bases between. The CDR3 covers 15 residues. Per germline, CDR1 SGHVS and CDR2 FQNEAQ.

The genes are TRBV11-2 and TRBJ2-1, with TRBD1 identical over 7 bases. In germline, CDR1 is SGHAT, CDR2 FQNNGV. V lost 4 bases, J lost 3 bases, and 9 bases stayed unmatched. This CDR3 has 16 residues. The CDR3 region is CASSSQTGQNYNEQFF. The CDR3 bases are TGTGCCAGCAGCTCCCAGACAGGGCAAAACTACAATGAGCAGTTCTTC.

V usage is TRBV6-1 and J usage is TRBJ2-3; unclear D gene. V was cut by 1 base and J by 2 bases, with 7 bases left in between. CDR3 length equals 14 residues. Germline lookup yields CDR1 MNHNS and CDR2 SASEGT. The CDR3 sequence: CASSEGPSTDTQYF. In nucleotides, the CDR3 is TGTGCCAGCAGTGAAGGGCCCTCCACAGATACGCAGTATTTT.

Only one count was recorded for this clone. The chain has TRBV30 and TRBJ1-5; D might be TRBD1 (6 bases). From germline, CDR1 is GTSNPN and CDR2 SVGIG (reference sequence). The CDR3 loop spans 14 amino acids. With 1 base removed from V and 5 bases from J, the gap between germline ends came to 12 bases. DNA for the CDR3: TGTGCCTGGAGTGATGGGGGGGCGTATCAGCCCCAGCATTTT. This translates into CAWSDGGAYQPQHF. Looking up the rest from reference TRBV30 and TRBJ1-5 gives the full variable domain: SQTIHQWPATLVQPVGSPLSLECTVEGTSNPNLYWYRQAAGRGLQLLFYSVGIGQISSEVPQNLSASRPQDRQFILSSKKLLLSDSGFYLCAWSDGGAYQPQHFGDGTRLSIL.

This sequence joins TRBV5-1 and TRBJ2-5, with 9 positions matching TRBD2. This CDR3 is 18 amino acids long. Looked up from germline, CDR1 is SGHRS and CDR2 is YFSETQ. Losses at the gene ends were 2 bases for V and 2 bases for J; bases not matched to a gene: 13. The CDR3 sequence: CASSFGVAASGAQETQYF. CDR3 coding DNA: TGCGCCAGCAGCTTTGGTGTGGCGGCTAGCGGGGCACAAGAGACCCAGTACTTC. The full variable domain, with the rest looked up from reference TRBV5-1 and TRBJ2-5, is KAGVTQTPRYLIKTRGQQVTLSCSPISGHRSVSWYQQTPGQGLQFLFEYFSETQRNKGNFPGRFSGRQFSNSRSEMNVSTLELGDSALYLCASSFGVAASGAQETQYFGPGTRLLVL.